This T cell receptor beta chain is drawn from a study of cytomegalovirus exposure and HLA in healthy donors. Germline V gene lookup returns CDR1 SGDLS and CDR2 YYNGEE. The CDR3 sequence is 15 residues long. V shed 3 bases and J 4 bases; nucleotides not matched to a gene: 5. Profiled with immunoSEQ multiplex PCR; TCRdb holds only in-frame clones, not every one. The sample lists more than 140,000 clones; roughly nine tenths were seen once. Source material: PBMCs. This TCR came from a woman younger than 35 in good health and CMV-seropositive. The chain joins TRBV9 to TRBJ1-5, with 9 bases matching TRBD1. The CDR3 sequence: CASSAGQGQNQPQHF. The CDR3 DNA reads TGTGCCAGCAGCGCGGGACAGGGTCAGAATCAGCCCCAGCATTTT. Full variable domain (remainder filled in from reference TRBV9 and TRBJ1-5): DSGVTQTPKHLITATGQRVTLRCSPRSGDLSVYWYQQSLDQGLQFLIQYYNGEERAKGNILERFSAQQFPDLHSELNLSSLELGDSALYFCASSAGQGQNQPQHFGDGTRLSIL.